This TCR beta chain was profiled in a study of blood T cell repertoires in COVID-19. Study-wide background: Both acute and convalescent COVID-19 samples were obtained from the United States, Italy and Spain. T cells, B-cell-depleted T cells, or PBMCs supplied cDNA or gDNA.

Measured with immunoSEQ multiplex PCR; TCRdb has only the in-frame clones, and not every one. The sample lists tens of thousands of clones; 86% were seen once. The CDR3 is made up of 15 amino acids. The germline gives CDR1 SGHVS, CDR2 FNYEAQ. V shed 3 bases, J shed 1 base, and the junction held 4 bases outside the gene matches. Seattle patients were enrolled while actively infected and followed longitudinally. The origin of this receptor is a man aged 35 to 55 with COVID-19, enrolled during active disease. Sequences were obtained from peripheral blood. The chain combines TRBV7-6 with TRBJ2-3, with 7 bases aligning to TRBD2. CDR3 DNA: TGTGCCAGCAGCTTGCCCGCGGGGGGCACAGATACGCAGTATTTT. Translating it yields CASSLPAGGTDTQYF.